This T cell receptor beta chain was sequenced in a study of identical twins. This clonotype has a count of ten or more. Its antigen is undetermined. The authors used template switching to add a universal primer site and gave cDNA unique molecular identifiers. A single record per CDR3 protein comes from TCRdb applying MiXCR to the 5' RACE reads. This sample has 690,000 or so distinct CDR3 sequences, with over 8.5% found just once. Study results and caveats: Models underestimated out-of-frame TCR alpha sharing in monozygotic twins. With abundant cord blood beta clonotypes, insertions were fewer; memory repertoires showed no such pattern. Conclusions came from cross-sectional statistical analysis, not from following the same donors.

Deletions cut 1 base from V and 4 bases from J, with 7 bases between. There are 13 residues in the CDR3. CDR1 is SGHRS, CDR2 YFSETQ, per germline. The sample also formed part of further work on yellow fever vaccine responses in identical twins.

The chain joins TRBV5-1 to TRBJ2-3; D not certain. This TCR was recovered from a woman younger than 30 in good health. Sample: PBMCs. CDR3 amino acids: CASSLWSADTQYF. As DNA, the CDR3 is TGCGCCAGCAGCTTGTGGTCAGCAGATACGCAGTATTTT.